This TCR beta chain was retrieved from a study of blood T cell repertoires in COVID-19. Study in general: Samples taken during acute and convalescent COVID-19 were collected in the United States, Italy and Spain.

Trimming removed 5 bases at V and 4 bases at J, with 9 bases between. This CDR3 spans 12 amino acids. In the original analysis: How many nucleated cells were present was estimated from reference gene primer amplification. Using immunoSEQ multiplex PCR, the repertoire was profiled, and TCRdb retains in-frame clones only, with some absent. V, J and clone size reflect that table, while D and trimming were determined from the DNA. The table includes roughly 150,000 clones, 70% to 90% detected once. This clonotype was obtained from a human donor in a cohort sampled during active COVID-19. The chain carries TRBV12-3 or TRBV12-4 and TRBJ2-7; D uncertain. The sample was peripheral blood. CDR3 nucleotides: TGTGCCAGCAGTCCTCTAGGATACGAGCAGTACTTC. Its translation is CASSPLGYEQYF.